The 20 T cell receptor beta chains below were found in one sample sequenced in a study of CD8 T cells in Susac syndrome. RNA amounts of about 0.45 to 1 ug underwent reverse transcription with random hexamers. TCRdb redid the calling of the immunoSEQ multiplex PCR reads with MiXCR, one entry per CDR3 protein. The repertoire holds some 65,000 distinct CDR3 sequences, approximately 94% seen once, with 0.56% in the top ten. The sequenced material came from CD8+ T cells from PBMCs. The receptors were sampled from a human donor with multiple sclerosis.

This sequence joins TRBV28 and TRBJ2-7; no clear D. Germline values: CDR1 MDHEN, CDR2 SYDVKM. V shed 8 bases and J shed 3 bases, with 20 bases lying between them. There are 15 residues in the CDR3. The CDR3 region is CASPPGRYNYYEQYF. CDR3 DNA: TGTGCCAGCCCTCCGGGTCGATATAACTACTACGAGCAGTACTTC.

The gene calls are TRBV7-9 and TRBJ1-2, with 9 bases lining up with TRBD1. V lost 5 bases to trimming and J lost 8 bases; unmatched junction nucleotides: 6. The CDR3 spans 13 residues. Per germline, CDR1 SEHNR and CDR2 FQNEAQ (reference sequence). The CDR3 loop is CASSPGTGWGYTF. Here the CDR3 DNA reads TGTGCCAGCAGCCCCGGGACAGGGTGGGGCTACACCTTC.

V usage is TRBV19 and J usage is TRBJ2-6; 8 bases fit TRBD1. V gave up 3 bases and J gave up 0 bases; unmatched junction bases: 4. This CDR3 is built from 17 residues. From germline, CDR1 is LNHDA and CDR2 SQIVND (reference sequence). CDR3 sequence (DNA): TGTGCCAGTAGTATCCAGGGGGCACGCTCTGGGGCCAACGTCCTGACTTTC. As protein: CASSIQGARSGANVLTF.

In DNA form, the CDR3 reads TGTGCCAGCAGCTCCCCGGGACAGGGGCTAAGATCACCCCTCCACTTT. Translated, it gives CASSSPGQGLRSPLHF. This chain joins TRBV28 and TRBJ1-6; TRBD1 matches at 10 bases. This CDR3 is 16 amino acids long. V lost 6 bases, J lost 10 bases, and 12 bases stayed unmatched. Germline V gene lookup returns CDR1 MDHEN and CDR2 SYDVKM. The entire variable domain, with the rest obtained from reference TRBV28 and TRBJ1-6, is as follows: DVKVTQSSRYLVKRTGEKVFLECVQDMDHENMFWYRQDPGLGLRLIYFSYDVKMKEKGDIPEGYSVSREKKERFSLILESASTNQTSMYLCASSSPGQGLRSPLHFGNGTRLTVT.

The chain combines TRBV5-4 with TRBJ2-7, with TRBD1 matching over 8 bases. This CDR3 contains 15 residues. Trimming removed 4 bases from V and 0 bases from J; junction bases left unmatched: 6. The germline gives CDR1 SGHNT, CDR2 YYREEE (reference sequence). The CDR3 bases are TGTGCCAGCAGCCGACAGGGGAGAAACTCCTACGAGCAGTACTTC. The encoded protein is CASSRQGRNSYEQYF.

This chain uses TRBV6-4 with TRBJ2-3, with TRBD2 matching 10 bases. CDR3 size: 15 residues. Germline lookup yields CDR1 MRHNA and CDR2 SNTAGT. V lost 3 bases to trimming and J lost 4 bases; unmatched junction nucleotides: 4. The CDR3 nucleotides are TGTGCCAGCAGTGATGCTAGCGGGAGAGCAGATACGCAGTATTTT. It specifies CASSDASGRADTQYF.

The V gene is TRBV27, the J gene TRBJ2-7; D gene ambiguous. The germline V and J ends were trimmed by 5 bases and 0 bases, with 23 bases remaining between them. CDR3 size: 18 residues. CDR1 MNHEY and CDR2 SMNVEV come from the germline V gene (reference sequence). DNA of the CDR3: TGTGCCAGCAGTGCAGACCGGCCACGAAGTAGGAGCTCCTACGAGCAGTACTTC. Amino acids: CASSADRPRSRSSYEQYF.

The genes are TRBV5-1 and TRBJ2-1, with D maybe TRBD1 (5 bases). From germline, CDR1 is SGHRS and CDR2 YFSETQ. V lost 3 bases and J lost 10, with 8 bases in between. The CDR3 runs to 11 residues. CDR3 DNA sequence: TGCGCCAGCAGCTATGGACACGAGCAGTTCTTC. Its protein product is CASSYGHEQFF.

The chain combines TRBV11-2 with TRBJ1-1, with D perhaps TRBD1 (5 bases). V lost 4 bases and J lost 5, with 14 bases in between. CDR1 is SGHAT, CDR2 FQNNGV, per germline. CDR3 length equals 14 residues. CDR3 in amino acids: CASSSRGPRTEAFF. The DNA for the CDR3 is TGTGCCAGCAGCTCGAGGGGCCCACGAACTGAAGCTTTCTTT.

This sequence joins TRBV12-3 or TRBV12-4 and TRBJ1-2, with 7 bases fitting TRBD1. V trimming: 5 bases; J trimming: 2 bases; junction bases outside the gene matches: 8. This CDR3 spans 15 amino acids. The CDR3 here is CASSPYRGSNYGYTF. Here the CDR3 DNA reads TGTGCCAGCAGTCCATACAGGGGATCAAACTATGGCTACACCTTC.

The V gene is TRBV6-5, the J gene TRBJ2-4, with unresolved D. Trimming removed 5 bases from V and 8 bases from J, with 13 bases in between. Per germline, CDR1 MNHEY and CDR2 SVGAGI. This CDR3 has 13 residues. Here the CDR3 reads CASSQYPRDIQYF. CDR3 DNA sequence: TGTGCCAGCAGTCAATACCCAAGAGACATTCAGTACTTC.

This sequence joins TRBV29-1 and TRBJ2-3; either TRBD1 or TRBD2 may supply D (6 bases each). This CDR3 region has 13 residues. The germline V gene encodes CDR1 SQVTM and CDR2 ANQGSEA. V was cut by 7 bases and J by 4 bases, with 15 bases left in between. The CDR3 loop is CSAYGGQPDTQYF. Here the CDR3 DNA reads TGCAGCGCCTACGGGGGCCAACCAGATACGCAGTATTTT.

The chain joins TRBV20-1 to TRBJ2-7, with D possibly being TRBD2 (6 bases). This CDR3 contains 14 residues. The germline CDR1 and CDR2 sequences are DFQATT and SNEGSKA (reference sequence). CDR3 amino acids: CTVRDGVNSYEQYF. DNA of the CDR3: TGCACCGTGCGGGATGGGGTTAATTCCTACGAGCAGTACTTC.

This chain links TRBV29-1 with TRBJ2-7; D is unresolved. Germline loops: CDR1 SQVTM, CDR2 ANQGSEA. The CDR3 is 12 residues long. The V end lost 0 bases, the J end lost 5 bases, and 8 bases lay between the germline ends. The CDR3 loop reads CSVEDRQDEQYF. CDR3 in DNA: TGCAGCGTTGAAGATCGCCAAGACGAGCAGTACTTC.

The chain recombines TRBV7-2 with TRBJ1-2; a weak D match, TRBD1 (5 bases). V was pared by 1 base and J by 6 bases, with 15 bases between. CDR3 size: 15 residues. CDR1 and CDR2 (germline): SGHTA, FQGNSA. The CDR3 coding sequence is TGTGCCAGCAGCTTAGGGCTCTCGTCGGGGGATGGCTACACCTTC. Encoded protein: CASSLGLSSGDGYTF.

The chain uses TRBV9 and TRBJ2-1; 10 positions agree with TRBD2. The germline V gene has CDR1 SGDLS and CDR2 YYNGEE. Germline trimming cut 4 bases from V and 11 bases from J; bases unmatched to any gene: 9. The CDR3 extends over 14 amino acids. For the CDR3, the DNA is TGTGCCAGCAGCCCCAGTGGAGCGGGGGGGCAGCAGTTCTTC. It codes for CASSPSGAGGQQFF. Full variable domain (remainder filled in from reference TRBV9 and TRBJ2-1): DSGVTQTPKHLITATGQRVTLRCSPRSGDLSVYWYQQSLDQGLQFLIQYYNGEERAKGNILERFSAQQFPDLHSELNLSSLELGDSALYFCASSPSGAGGQQFFGPGTRLTVL.

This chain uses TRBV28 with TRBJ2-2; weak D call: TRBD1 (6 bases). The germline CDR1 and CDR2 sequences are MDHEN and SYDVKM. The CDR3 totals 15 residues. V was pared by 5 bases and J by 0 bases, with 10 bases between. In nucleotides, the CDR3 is TGTGCCAGCAGTCGGGACACTCCGAACACCGGGGAGCTGTTTTTT. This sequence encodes CASSRDTPNTGELFF.

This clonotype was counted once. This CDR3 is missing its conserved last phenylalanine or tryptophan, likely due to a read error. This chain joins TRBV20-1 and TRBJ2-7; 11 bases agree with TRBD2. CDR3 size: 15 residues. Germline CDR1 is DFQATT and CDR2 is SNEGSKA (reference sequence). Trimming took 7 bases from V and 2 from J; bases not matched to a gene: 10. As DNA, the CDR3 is TGCAGTGGACAACTAGCGGGAGTTATGACCTACGAGCAGTACCTC. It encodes CSGQLAGVMTYEQYL.

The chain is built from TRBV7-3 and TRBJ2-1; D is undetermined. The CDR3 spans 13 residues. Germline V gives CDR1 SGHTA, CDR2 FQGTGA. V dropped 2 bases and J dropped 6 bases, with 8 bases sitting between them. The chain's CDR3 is CASSLLPGNEQFF. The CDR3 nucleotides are TGTGCCAGCAGCTTACTGCCGGGCAATGAGCAGTTCTTC.

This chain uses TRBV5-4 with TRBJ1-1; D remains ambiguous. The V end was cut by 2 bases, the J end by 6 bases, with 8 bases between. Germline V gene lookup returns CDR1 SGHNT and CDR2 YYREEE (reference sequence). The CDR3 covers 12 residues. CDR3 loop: CASSFGRSEAFF. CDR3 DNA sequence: TGTGCCAGCAGCTTTGGGCGGTCTGAAGCTTTCTTT. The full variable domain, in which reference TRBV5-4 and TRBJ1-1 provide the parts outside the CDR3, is ETGVTQSPTHLIKTRGQQVTLRCSSQSGHNTVSWYQQALGQGPQFIFQYYREEENGRGNFPPRFSGLQFPNYSSELNVNALELDDSALYLCASSFGRSEAFFGQGTRLTVV.